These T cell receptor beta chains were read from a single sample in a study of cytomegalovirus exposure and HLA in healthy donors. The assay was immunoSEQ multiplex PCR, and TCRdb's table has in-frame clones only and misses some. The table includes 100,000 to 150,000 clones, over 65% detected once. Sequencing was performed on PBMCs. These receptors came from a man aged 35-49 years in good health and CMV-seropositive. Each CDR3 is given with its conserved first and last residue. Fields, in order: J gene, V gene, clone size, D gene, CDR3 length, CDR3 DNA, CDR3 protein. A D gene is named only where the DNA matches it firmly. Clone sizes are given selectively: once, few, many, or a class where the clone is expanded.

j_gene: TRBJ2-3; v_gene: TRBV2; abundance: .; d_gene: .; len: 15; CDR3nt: TGTGCCAGCAGTGACTGGGCTGCTAGCACAGATACGCAGTATTTT; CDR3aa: CASSDWAASTDTQYF
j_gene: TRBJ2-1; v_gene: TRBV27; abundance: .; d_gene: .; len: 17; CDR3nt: TGTGCCAGCAGTCCCATTCAGGGGATTAGCTCCTACAATGAGCAGTTCTTC; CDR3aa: CASSPIQGISSYNEQFF
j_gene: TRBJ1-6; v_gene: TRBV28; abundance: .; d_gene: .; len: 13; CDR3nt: TGTGCCAGCAGTTTTCAGGATAATTCACCCCTCCACTTT; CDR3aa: CASSFQDNSPLHF
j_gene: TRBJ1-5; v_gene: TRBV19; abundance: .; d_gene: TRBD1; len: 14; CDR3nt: TGTGCCAGCCGAAGACAGGGGAAAGGTCAGCCCCAGCATTTT; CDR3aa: CASRRQGKGQPQHF
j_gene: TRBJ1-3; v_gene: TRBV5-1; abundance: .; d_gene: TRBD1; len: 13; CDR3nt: TGCGCCAGCAGCGAGGGACAGGGAAACACCATATATTTT; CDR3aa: CASSEGQGNTIYF
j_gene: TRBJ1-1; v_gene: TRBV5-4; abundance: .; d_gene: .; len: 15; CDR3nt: TGTGCCAGCAGCCCGGGAACAGGGTTCCTCTCTGAAGCTTTCTTT; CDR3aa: CASSPGTGFLSEAFF
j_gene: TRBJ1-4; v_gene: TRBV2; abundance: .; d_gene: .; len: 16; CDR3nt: TGTGCCAGCAGTGAAGGGGGCGCGTTAACTAATGAAAAACTGTTTTTT; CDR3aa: CASSEGGALTNEKLFF
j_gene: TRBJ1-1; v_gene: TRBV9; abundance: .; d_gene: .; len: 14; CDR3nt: TGTGCCAGCAGCGTAGTGGGGGGTTGGGCTGAAGCTTTCTTT; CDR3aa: CASSVVGGWAEAFF
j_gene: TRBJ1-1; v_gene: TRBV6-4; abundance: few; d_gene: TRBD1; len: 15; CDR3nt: TGTGCCAGCAGCAGACAGGGGCAGGGGAACACTGAAGCTTTCTTT; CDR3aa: CASSRQGQGNTEAFF
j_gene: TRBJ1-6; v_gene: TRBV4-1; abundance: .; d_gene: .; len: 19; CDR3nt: TGCGCCAGCAGCCAAGATTTGTTCGGTTTTGCCAGGGCGGATTCACCCCTCCACTTT; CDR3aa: CASSQDLFGFARADSPLHF
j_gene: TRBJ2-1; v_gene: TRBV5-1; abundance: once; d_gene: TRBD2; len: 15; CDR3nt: TGCGCCAGCAGCTTGGGCGGGGGTGGGTACAATGAGCAGTTCTTC; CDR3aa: CASSLGGGGYNEQFF
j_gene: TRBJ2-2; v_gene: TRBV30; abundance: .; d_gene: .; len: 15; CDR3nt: TGTGCCTGGAGTGTACGTCGGGGGAACACCGGGGAGCTGTTTTTT; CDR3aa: CAWSVRRGNTGELFF
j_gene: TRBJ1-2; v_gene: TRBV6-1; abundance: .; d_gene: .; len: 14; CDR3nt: TGTGCCAGCAGTGTTAGCCCGGGTACGGGGGGCTACACCTTC; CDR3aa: CASSVSPGTGGYTF
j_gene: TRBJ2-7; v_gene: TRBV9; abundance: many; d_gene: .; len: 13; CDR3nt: TGTGCCAGCAGCATATCCCAGGGTGTCGAGCAGTACTTC; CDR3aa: CASSISQGVEQYF
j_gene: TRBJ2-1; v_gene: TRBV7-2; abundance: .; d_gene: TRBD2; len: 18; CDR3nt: TGTGCCAGCAGCTTCCTAGCGGGAGGACAGAGCTCCTACAATGAGCAGTTCTTC; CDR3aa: CASSFLAGGQSSYNEQFF
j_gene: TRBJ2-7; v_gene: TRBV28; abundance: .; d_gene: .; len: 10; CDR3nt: TGTGCCAGCAGTCGCTACGAGCAGTACTTC; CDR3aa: CASSRYEQYF
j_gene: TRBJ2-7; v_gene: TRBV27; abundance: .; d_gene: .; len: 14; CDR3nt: TGTGCCAGCAGTTTGCATCCCAGATACTACGAGCAGTACTTC; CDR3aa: CASSLHPRYYEQYF
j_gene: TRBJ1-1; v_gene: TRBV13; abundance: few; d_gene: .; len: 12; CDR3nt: TGTGCCAGCGGCAGACAGGCACGTGAAGCTTTCTTT; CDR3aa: CASGRQAREAFF
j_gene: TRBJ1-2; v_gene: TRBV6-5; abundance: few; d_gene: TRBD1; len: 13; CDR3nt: TGTGCCAGCAGTCGCAGGGGGGCTGGTGGCTACACCTTC; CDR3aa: CASSRRGAGGYTF
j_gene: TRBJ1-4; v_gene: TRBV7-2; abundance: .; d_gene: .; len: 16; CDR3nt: TGTGCCAGCAGCTCCGACTTAAACGGGATTAATGAAAAACTGTTTTTT; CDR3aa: CASSSDLNGINEKLFF
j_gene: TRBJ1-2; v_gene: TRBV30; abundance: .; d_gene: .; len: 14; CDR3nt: TGTGCCTGGAGTGTCGAGCCCCGGTGGAGCGGCTACACCTTC; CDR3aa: CAWSVEPRWSGYTF
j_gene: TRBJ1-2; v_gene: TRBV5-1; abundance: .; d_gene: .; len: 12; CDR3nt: TGCGCCAGCAGCTTGGAGGGGGACGGCTACACCTTC; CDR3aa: CASSLEGDGYTF
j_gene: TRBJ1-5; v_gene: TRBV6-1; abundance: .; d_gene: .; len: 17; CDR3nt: TGTGCCAGCAGTGAAGCGTCTCCAGGGGCGAGTCATCAGCCCCAGCATTTT; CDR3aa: CASSEASPGASHQPQHF
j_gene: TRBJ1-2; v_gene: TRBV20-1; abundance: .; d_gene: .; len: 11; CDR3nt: TGCAGTGCCCCGGGAGACTATGGCTACACCTTC; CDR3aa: CSAPGDYGYTF
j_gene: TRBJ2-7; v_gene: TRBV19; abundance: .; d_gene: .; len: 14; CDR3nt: TGTGCCAGTAGTACACCGGGACTCGCCTACGAGCAGTACTTC; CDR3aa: CASSTPGLAYEQYF
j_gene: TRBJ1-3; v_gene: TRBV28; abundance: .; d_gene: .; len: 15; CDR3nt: TGTGCCAGCGCAGGAGGAGGGTGGTCTGGAAACACCATATATTTT; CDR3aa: CASAGGGWSGNTIYF
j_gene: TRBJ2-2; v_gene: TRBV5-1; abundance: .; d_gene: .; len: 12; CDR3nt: TGCGCCAGCAGCTTCACAGGGGGGGAGCTGTTTTTT; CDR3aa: CASSFTGGELFF
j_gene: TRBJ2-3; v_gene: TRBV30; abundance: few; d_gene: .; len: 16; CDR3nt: TGTGCCTGGAGTATCACCTCGACAGGTGGCACAGATACGCAGTATTTT; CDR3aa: CAWSITSTGGTDTQYF
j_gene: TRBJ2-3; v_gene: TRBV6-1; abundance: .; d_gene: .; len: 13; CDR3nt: TGTGCCGTCAGGGGCGGGGGCGCAGATACGCAGTATTTT; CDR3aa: CAVRGGGADTQYF
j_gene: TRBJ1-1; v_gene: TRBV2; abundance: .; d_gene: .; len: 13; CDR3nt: TGTGCCAGCAGTGGGGGCCTGAACACTGAAGCTTTCTTT; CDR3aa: CASSGGLNTEAFF
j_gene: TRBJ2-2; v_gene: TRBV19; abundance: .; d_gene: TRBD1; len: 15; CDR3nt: TGTGCCAGTAGTGTGACAGGGGGTAGTTCCGGGGAGCTGTTTTTT; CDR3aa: CASSVTGGSSGELFF
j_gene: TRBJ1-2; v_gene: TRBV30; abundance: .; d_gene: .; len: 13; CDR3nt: TGTGCCTGGAGTGTACTAGAAGGGAGCGGCTACACCTTC; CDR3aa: CAWSVLEGSGYTF
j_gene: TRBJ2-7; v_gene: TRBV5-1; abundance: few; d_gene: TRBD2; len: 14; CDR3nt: TGCGCCAGCAGCTTAGGGACTAAGTACCACGAGCAGTACTTC; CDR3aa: CASSLGTKYHEQYF
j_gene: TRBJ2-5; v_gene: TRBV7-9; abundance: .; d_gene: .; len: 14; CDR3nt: TGTGCCAGCAACTTTTACGACGGGCAAGAGACCCAGTACTTC; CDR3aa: CASNFYDGQETQYF
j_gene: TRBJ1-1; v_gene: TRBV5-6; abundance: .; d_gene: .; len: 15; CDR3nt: TGTGCCAGCAGCTTGGAGGAGCCGGGGTACACTGAAGCTTTCTTT; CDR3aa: CASSLEEPGYTEAFF
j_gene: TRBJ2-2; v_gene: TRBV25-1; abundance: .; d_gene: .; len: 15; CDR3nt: TGTGCCAGCAGTGGGAGGTACCCGAACACCGGGGAGCTGTTTTTT; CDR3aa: CASSGRYPNTGELFF
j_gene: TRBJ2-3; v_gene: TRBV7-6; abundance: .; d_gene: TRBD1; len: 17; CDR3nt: TGTGCCAGCAGCCCACTTGGGACAGCCATTAGCACAGATACGCAGTATTTT; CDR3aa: CASSPLGTAISTDTQYF
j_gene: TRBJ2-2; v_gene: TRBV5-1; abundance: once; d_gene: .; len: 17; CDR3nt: TGCGCCAGCAGCTTCCTGGCGGGGGCGCAAGGCACCGGGGAGCTGTTTTTT; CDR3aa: CASSFLAGAQGTGELFF
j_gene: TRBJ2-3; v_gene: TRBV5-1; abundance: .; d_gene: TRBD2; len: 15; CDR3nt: TGCGCCAGCGGTAGGGCGGGGGAGTACACAGATACGCAGTATTTT; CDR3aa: CASGRAGEYTDTQYF
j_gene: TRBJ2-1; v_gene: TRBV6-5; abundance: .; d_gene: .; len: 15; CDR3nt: TGTGCCAGCAGCCCCGGCGGGGCCCAATACAATGAGCAGTTCTTC; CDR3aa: CASSPGGAQYNEQFF
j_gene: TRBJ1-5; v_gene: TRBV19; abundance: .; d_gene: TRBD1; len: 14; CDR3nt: TGTGCCAGTAGCCGGACAGGTTCCAATCAGCCCCAGCATTTT; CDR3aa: CASSRTGSNQPQHF
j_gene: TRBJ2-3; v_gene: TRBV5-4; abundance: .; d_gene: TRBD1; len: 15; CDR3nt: TGTGCCAGCAGCGGGGGACAGGTTAGCACAGATACGCAGTATTTT; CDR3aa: CASSGGQVSTDTQYF
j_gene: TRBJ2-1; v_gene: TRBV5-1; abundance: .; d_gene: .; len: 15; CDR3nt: TGCGCCAGCAGCGCAGCAGGGTTGGATTACAATGAGCAGTTCTTC; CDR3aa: CASSAAGLDYNEQFF
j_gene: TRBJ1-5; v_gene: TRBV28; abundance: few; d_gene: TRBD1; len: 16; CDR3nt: TGTGCCAGCAGTTTACTAGGGGGCTTCAGCAATCAGCCCCAGCATTTT; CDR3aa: CASSLLGGFSNQPQHF
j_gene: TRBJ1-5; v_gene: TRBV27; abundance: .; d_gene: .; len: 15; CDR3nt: TGTGCCAGCAGGTACACAGGAGATAGCAATCAGCCCCAGCATTTT; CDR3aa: CASRYTGDSNQPQHF
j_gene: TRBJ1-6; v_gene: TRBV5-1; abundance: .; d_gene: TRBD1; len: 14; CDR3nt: TGCGCCAGCAGCTACAGGGGTTTGGATTCACCCCTCCACTTT; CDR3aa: CASSYRGLDSPLHF
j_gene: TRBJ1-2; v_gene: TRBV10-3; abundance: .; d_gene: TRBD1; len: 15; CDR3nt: TGTGCCATCAGTGAGTCGGACAGGGGAAACTATGGCTACACCTTC; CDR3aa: CAISESDRGNYGYTF
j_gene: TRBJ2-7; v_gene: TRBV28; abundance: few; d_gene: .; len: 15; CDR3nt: TGTGCCAGCAGTTTAAACCCAGGGCCCTTCAACGAGCAGTACTTC; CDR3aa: CASSLNPGPFNEQYF
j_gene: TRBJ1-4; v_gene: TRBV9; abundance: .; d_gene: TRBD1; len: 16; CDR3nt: TGTGCCAGCAGCGACCGGACAGGGACCACTAATGAAAAACTGTTTTTT; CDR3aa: CASSDRTGTTNEKLFF
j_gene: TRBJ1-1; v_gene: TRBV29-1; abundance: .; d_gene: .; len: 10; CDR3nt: TGCAGCTCCAGCCACGGGGAACCTTTCTTT; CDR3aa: CSSSHGEPFF